This T cell receptor beta chain was retrieved from a study of CD8+ T cells in alopecia areata. Study information: The graft donors were approximately 6-13-month-old C3H/HeJ mice with spontaneous alopecia, and their skin went to 7-10-week-old female C3H/HeJ mice.

Overall study findings and caveats: Scalp sequencing captures resident alphabeta T cells of normal skin too.

Of note for this clone: What it binds is not known. Gene names denote mouse genes. The CDR3 goes on 4 residues after the read ends, and that part is filled in from the germline J gene. This sample also contains other DNA sequences that code for the same CDR3.

Sorting used CD4, CD8alpha, NKG2D, NKG2ACE and other markers on pooled cutaneous lymph node cells. This CDR3 is 15 amino acids long. Per germline, CDR1 LGHNA and CDR2 YNLKQL (reference sequence). After isolation, RNA underwent reverse transcription to generate cDNA as the sequencing template. TCRdb keeps only in-frame clones here, not all; method: immunoSEQ multiplex PCR. Observed in the sample are around 300,000 clones, none of them singletons. Source material: CD4+ T cells sorted from a lymph node. The chain joins TRBV5 to TRBJ2-7; 13 bases line up with TRBD2. The clonotype was recovered from a C3H/HeJ mouse with alopecia areata. For this mouse line, the MHC haplotype is H2-k. CDR3 DNA (partial): TGTGCCAGCAGCCCTCGGGACTGGGGGGGATAT. It yields the protein CASSPRDWGGY. The CDR3 in its entirety is CASSPRDWGGYEQYF.